This T cell receptor beta chain was recorded in a study of blood T cell repertoires in COVID-19. Study information: COVID-19 samples from acute and convalescent phases originated in the United States, Italy and Spain. In each case, the material was cDNA or gDNA derived from T cells, B-cell-depleted T cells, or PBMCs.

In the source study's methods: Reference gene primer amplification gave estimated nucleated cell counts. This table comes from immunoSEQ multiplex PCR, and its TCRdb copy is limited to in-frame clones, with some not included. V, J and clone size reflect that table, while D and trimming were determined from the DNA. Of just over 300,000 clones in the sample, 70% to 90% were seen once. V gave up 2 bases and J gave up 4 bases; unmatched junction bases: 5. This CDR3 has 14 residues. The V gene's germline CDR1 is SGHRS and CDR2 YFSETQ. Participant reports of clinical history set cohort assignment. For this clone: Other DNA sequences from this sample encode an identical CDR3 as well.

The sequence was obtained from a man aged 30 to 45 who had recovered from COVID-19. Material for sequencing was PBMCs or T cells enriched from blood (not recorded which). The chain is built from TRBV5-1 and TRBJ2-7; 8 nucleotides match TRBD1. This CDR3 is CASSLGQGAYEQYF. DNA of the CDR3: TGCGCCAGCAGCTTAGGACAGGGTGCGTACGAGCAGTACTTC.